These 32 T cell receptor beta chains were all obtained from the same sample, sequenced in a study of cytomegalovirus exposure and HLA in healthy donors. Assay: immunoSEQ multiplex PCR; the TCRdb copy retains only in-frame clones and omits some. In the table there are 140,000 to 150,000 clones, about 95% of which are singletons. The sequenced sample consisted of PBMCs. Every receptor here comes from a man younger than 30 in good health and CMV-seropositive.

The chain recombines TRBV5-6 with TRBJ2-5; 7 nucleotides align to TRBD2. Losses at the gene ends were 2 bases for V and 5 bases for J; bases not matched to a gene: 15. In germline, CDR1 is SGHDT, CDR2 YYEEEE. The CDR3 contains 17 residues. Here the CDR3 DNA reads TGTGCCAGCAGCTTAAGCGCTAGCGGAGTTATGGGGGAGACCCAGTACTTC. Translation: CASSLSASGVMGETQYF. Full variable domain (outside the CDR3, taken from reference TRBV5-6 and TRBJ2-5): DAGVTQSPTHLIKTRGQQVTLRCSPKSGHDTVSWYQQALGQGPQFIFQYYEEEERQRGNFPDRFSGHQFPNYSSELNVNALLLGDSALYLCASSLSASGVMGETQYFGPGTRLLVL.

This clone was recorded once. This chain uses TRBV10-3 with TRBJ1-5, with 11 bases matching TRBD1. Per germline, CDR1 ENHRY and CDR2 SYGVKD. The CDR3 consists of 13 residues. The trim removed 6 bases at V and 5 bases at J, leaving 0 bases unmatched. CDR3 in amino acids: CAIRGQGDQPQHF. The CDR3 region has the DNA TGTGCCATCAGGGGACAGGGGGATCAGCCCCAGCATTTT.

The CDR3: CASRPGTGNEKLFF. CDR3 DNA: TGTGCAAGTCGCCCCGGGACAGGGAATGAAAAACTGTTTTTT. The J gene is TRBJ1-4, the V gene TRBV12-2; TRBD1, the table's D call, was not compared with the DNA. TRBV12-2 represents a pseudogene. This CDR3 contains 14 residues.

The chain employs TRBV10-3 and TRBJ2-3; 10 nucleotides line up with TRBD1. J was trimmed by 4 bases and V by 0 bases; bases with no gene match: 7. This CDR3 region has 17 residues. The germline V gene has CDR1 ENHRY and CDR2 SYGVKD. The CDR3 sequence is CAISESIGTGVPDTQYF. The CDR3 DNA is TGTGCCATCAGTGAGTCGATCGGGACAGGGGTCCCAGATACGCAGTATTTT.

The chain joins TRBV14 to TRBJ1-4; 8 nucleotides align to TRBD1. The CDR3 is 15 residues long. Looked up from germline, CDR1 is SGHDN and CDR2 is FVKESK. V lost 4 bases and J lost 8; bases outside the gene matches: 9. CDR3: CASSRNRGGNEKLFF. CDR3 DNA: TGTGCCAGCAGCCGCAACAGGGGGGGAAACGAAAAACTGTTTTTT.

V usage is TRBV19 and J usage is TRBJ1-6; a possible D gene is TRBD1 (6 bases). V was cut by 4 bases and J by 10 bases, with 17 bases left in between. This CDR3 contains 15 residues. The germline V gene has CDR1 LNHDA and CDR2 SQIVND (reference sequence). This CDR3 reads CASSTRTAVGSPLHF. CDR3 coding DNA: TGTGCCAGTAGTACCCGGACAGCCGTCGGGTCACCCCTCCACTTT.

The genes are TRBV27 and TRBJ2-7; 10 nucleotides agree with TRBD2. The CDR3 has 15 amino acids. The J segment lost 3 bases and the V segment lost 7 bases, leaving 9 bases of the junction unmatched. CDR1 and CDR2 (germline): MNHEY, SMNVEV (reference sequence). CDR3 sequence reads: CASTTRASGSYEQYF. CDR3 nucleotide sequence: TGTGCCAGCACCACAAGGGCTAGCGGGAGCTACGAGCAGTACTTC.

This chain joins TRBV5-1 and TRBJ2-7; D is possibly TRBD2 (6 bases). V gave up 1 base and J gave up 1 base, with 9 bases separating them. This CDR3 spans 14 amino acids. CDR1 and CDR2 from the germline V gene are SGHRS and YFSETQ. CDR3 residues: CASSLRGRSYEQYF. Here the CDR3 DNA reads TGCGCCAGCAGCTTGAGAGGGAGGTCCTACGAGCAGTACTTC.

In DNA, the CDR3 is TGTGCCAGCAGTGAGTTTTGGCAGGGGGCCTCTGGAAACACCATATATTTT. As protein: CASSEFWQGASGNTIYF. This chain links TRBV6-1 with TRBJ1-3, with 8 bases lining up with TRBD1. This CDR3 comprises 17 residues. Germline assignment: CDR1 MNHNS and CDR2 SASEGT. Trimming took 3 bases from V and 0 from J; bases not matched to a gene: 7.

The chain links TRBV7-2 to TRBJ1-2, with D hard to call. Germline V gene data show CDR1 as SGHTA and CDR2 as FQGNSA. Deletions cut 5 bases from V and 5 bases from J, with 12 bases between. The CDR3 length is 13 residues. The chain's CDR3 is CASSRNPGYGYTF. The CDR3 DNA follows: TGTGCCAGCAGCCGCAACCCAGGATATGGCTACACCTTC.

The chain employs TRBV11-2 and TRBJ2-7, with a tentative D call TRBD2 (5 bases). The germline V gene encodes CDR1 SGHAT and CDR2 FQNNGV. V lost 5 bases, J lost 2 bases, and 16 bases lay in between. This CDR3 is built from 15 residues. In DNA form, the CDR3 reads TGTGCCAGCAGCCCCCTTGAGGGAAGAACCTACGAGCAGTACTTC. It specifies CASSPLEGRTYEQYF. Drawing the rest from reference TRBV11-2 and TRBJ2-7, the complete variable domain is EAGVAQSPRYKIIEKRQSVAFWCNPISGHATLYWYQQILGQGPKLLIQFQNNGVVDDSQLPKDRFSAERLKGVDSTLKIQPAKLEDSAVYLCASSPLEGRTYEQYFGPGTRLTVT.

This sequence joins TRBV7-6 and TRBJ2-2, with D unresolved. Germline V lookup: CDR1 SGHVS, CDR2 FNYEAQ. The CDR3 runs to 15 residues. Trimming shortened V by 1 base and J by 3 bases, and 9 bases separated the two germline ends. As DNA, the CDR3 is TGTGCCAGCAGCTTAGAAATAGAGGACACCGGGGAGCTGTTTTTT. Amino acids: CASSLEIEDTGELFF.

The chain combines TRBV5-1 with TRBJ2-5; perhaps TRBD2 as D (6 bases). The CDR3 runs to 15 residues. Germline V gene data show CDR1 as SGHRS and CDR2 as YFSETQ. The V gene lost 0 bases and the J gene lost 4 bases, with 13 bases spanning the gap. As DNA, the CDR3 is TGCGCCAGCAGCTTGGTGGAGGGCCGTCGAGAGACCCAGTACTTC. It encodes CASSLVEGRRETQYF.

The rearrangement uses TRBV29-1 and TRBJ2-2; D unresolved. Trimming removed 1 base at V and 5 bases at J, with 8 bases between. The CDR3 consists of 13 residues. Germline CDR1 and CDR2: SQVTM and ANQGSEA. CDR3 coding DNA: TGCAGCGTTGAAGGAAATCAGACCGGGGAGCTGTTTTTT. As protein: CSVEGNQTGELFF.

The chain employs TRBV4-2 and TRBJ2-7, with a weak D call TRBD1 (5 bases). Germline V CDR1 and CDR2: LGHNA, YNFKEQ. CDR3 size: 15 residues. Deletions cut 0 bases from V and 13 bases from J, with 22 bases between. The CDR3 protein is CASSQDPQAPTIYYF. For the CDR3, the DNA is TGTGCCAGCAGCCAAGATCCACAGGCACCTACGATTTATTACTTC.

CDR3 residues: CASSLAGHQETQYF. CDR3 in DNA: TGTGCCAGCAGTTTAGCGGGGCACCAAGAGACCCAGTACTTC. This sequence joins TRBV27 and TRBJ2-5, with D possibly matching TRBD2 (6 bases). CDR3 length equals 14 residues. Germline assignment: CDR1 MNHEY and CDR2 SMNVEV (reference sequence). Trimming stripped 2 bases from V and 0 bases from J, with 7 bases between.

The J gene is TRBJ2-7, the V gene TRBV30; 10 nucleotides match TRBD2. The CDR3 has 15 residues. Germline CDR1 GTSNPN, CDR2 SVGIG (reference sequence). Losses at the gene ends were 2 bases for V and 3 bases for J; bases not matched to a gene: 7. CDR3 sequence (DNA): TGTGCCTGGAGTCAACCTAGCGGGAGTTACTACGAGCAGTACTTC. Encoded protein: CAWSQPSGSYYEQYF.

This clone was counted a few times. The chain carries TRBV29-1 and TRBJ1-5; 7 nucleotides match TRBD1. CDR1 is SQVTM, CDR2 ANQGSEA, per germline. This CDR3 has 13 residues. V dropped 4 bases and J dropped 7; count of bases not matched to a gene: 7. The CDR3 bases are TGCAGCGTTGTAGTCAGGGGGAACCAGCCCCAGCATTTT. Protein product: CSVVVRGNQPQHF. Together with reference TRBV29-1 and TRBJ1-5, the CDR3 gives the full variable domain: SAVISQKPSRDICQRGTSLTIQCQVDSQVTMMFWYRQQPGQSLTLIATANQGSEATYESGFVIDKFPISRPNLTFSTLTVSNMSPEDSSIYLCSVVVRGNQPQHFGDGTRLSIL.

The CDR3 DNA is TGTGCCTGGAGTGTACAGACAGGGATAGAGACCCAGTACTTC. Amino acids: CAWSVQTGIETQYF. This sequence joins TRBV30 and TRBJ2-5; 7 bases agree with TRBD1. Trimming removed 0 bases from V and 4 bases from J; junction bases left unmatched: 5. The CDR3 contains 14 residues. The V gene's germline CDR1 is GTSNPN and CDR2 SVGIG (reference sequence).

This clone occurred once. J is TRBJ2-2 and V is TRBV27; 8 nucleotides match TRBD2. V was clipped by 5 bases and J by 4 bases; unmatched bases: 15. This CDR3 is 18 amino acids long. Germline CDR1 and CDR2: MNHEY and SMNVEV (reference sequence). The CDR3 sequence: CASSTGVRAGGLTGELFF. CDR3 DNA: TGTGCCAGCAGTACTGGAGTACGTGCGGGAGGTCTCACCGGGGAGCTGTTTTTT.

CDR3 in DNA: TGTGCCAGTAGTACTGGGACTAGCGGGATTTTGGGTGAGCAGTTCTTC. Its translation: CASSTGTSGILGEQFF. The genes are TRBV19 and TRBJ2-1; 13 bases fit TRBD2. The CDR3 has 16 residues. Germline V CDR1 and CDR2: LNHDA, SQIVND (reference sequence). V trimming: 4 bases; J trimming: 9 bases; junction bases outside the gene matches: 9.

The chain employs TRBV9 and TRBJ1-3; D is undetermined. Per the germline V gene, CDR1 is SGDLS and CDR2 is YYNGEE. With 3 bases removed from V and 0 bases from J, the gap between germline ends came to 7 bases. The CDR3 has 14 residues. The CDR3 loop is CASSGSRSGNTIYF. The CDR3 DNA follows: TGTGCCAGCAGCGGGAGTCGCTCTGGAAACACCATATATTTT.

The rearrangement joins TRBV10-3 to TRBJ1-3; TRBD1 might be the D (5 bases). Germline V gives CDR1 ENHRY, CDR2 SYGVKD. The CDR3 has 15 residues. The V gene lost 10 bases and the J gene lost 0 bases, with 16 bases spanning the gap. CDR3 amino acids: CATARGMHSGNTIYF. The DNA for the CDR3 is TGTGCCACCGCCCGGGGGATGCACTCTGGAAACACCATATATTTT.

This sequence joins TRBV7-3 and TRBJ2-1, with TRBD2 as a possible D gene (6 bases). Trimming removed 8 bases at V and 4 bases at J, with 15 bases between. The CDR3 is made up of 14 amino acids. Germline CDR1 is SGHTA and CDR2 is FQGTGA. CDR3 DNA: TGTGCCAGCTCTAGTTCGGGAGAGTACAATGAGCAGTTCTTC. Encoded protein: CASSSSGEYNEQFF.

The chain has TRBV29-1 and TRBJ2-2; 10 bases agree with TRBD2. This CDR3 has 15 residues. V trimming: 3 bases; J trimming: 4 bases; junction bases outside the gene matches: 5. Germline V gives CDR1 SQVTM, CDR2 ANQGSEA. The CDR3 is CSVEELAGGTGELFF. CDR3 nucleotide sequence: TGCAGCGTTGAGGAATTAGCGGGAGGCACCGGGGAGCTGTTTTTT.

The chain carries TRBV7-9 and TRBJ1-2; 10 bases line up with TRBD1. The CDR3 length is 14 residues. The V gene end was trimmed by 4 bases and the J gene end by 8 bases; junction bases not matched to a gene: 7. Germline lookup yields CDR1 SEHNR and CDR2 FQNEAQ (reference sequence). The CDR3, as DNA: TGTGCCAGCAGCTCGTCCGGGACAGGGGAAGGCTACACCTTC. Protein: CASSSSGTGEGYTF.

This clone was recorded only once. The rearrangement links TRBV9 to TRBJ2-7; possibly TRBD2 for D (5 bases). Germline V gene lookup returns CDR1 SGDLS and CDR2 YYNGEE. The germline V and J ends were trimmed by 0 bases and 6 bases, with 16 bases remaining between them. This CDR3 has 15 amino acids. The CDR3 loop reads CASSVVGLRGSEQYF. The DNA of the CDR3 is TGTGCCAGCAGCGTAGTTGGCCTCCGTGGGAGCGAGCAGTACTTC.

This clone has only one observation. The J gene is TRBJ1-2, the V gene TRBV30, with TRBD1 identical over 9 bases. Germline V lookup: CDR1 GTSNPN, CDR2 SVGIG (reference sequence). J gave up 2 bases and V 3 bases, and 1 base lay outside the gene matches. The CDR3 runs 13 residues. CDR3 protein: CAWRDRGNYGYTF. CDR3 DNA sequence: TGTGCCTGGAGGGACAGGGGCAACTATGGCTACACCTTC.

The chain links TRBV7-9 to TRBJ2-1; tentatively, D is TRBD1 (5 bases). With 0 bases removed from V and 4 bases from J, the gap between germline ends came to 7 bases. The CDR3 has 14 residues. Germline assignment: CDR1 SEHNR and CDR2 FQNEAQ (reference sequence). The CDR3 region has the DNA TGTGCCAGCAGCTTAGCGAAGGGGTACAATGAGCAGTTCTTC. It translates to CASSLAKGYNEQFF.

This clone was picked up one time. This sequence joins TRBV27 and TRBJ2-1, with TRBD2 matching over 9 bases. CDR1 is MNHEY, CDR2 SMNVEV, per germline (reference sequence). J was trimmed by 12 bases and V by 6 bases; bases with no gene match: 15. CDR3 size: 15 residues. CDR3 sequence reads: CASSSAGGPVSAQFF. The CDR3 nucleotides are TGTGCCAGCAGCTCTGCGGGAGGGCCGGTTTCCGCGCAGTTCTTC.

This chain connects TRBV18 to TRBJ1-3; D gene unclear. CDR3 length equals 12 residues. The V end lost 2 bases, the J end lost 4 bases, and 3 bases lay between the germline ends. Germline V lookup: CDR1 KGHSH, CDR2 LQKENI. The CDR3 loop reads CASSPEGNTIYF. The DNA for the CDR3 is TGTGCCAGCTCACCAGAGGGAAACACCATATATTTT. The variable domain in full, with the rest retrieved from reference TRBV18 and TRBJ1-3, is NAGVMQNPRHLVRRRGQEARLRCSPMKGHSHVYWYRQLPEEGLKFMVYLQKENIIDESGMPKERFSAEFPKEGPSILRIQQVVRGDSAAYFCASSPEGNTIYFGEGSWLTVV.

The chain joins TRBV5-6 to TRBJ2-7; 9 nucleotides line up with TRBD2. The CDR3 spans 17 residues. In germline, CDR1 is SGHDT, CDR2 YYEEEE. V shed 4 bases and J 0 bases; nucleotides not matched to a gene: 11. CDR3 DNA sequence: TGTGCCAGCAGCCCGGCCCCTAGCGGGACTAGCTCCTACGAGCAGTACTTC. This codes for CASSPAPSGTSSYEQYF.